The rows below give T cell receptor beta chains drawn from one sample of a study of shared clonotypes between healthy human individuals. Sequenced by immunoSEQ multiplex PCR; TCRdb stores in-frame clones only, minus some. The table lists approximately 2.3 million clones, 80% to 95% of them singletons. Sequences were obtained from naive CD4+ T cells from PBMCs. These receptors originate from a man in his late teens or twenties in good health. Some clones in this sample may be carry-over from other donors' samples. Both conserved end residues are part of each CDR3. Fields, in order: D gene, J gene, V gene, clone size, CDR3 DNA, CDR3 protein. The D gene is left open where the match is weak. Not all rows give a size; the values are once, few, many and, for expanded clones, a class.

- | TRBJ1-2 | TRBV19 | - | TGTGCCAGTAGTATAGATTTCACGGCTTATGGCTACACCTTC | CASSIDFTAYGYTF
TRBD2 | TRBJ2-1 | TRBV7-2 | - | TGTGCCAGCAGCCTGACTAGCGGGAGGTACAATGAGCAGTTCTTC | CASSLTSGRYNEQFF
TRBD1 | TRBJ1-1 | TRBV27 | - | TGTGCCAGCCAACCTGGACAGGAAAAAGCTTTCTTT | CASQPGQEKAFF
- | TRBJ2-5 | TRBV5-1 | - | TGCGCCAGCAGCTTGGGGGTCCAAGAGACCCAGTACTTC | CASSLGVQETQYF
TRBD1 | TRBJ2-7 | TRBV6-1 | once | TGTGCCAGCAGACACCGGGACAGATACGAGCAGTACTTC | CASRHRDRYEQYF
- | TRBJ2-5 | TRBV9 | - | TGTGCCAGCAGCCCAGACAGGTACCAAGAGACCCAGTACTTC | CASSPDRYQETQYF
- | TRBJ2-7 | TRBV11-2 | - | TGTGCCAGCAGCCAACACTACGAGCAGTACTTC | CASSQHYEQYF
- | TRBJ1-5 | TRBV28 | - | TGTGCCAGCAGTTTATTCGGGGGCAATCAGCCCCAGCATTTT | CASSLFGGNQPQHF
- | TRBJ2-1 | TRBV28 | - | TGTGCCAGCAGCTCGGAGGGCCTTCCCCCGCATGAGCAGTTCTTC | CASSSEGLPPHEQFF
TRBD2 | TRBJ2-5 | TRBV29-1 | once | TGCAGCGTTCCCGCCGGGACTAGCGTAGAAGAGACCCAGTACTTC | CSVPAGTSVEETQYF
- | TRBJ1-4 | TRBV15 | - | TGTGCCACCAGCAGAAAGGGGACAACTAATGAAAAACTGTTTTTT | CATSRKGTTNEKLFF
- | TRBJ2-7 | TRBV19 | once | TGTGCCAGTAGTATGGACCGATCCTACGAGCAGTACTTC | CASSMDRSYEQYF
- | TRBJ2-1 | TRBV19 | once | TGTGCCAGTAGCGCCTGGGAGGGGGGGTCTCGGAATGAGCAGTTCTTC | CASSAWEGGSRNEQFF
- | TRBJ2-2 | TRBV25-1 | - | TGTGCCAGCAGTGAATATAACGGGGGTTTCACCGGGGAGCTGTTTTTT | CASSEYNGGFTGELFF
TRBD2 | TRBJ2-7 | TRBV18 | - | TGTGCCAGCTCACCGCGGACTAGAACCGACGAGCAGTACTTC | CASSPRTRTDEQYF
TRBD1 | TRBJ2-7 | TRBV2 | - | TGTGCCAGCAGTGCAGGGGGCATAAGGTGGGAGCAGTACTTC | CASSAGGIRWEQYF
- | TRBJ2-5 | TRBV6-5 | - | TGTGCCAGCAAGGTGGCCCGGTCAGGGCGAGAGACCCAGTACTTC | CASKVARSGRETQYF
- | TRBJ1-2 | TRBV27 | - | TGTGCCAGCACTTATCGAAGTAAGGGCGACTATGGCTACACCTTC | CASTYRSKGDYGYTF
- | TRBJ1-1 | TRBV18 | - | TGTGCCAGCTCACCACCGGTGGGGGGATGGGGCACTGAAGCTTTCTTT | CASSPPVGGWGTEAFF
- | TRBJ1-1 | TRBV19 | - | TGTGCCAGTAGTGCCTCCGGGGCGAGGACTGAAGCTTTCTTT | CASSASGARTEAFF